Following are 18 T cell receptor beta chains from one sample sequenced in a study of early stage breast cancer tumors. Using immunoSEQ multiplex PCR, the repertoire was profiled, and TCRdb retains in-frame clones only, with some absent. The profile shows 40,000 to 60,000 clones, approximately 80% of them singletons. The sample was blood. The receptors stem from a person aged 45 to 60 with breast cancer.

V and J are TRBV19 and TRBJ1-5, with D perhaps matching TRBD1 (6 bases). CDR1 and CDR2 from the germline V gene are LNHDA and SQIVND (reference sequence). This CDR3 contains 14 residues. V lost 5 bases and J lost 6, with 14 bases in between. The CDR3 bases are TGTGCCAGTAGTGGGGAACAGGGCGGTCAGCCCCAGCATTTT. Translation: CASSGEQGGQPQHF.

The gene calls are TRBV9 and TRBJ1-6; no clear D. The CDR3 runs 14 residues. With 4 bases removed from V and 6 bases from J, the gap between germline ends came to 11 bases. Germline V CDR1 and CDR2: SGDLS, YYNGEE. The CDR3 here is CASSLGRGNSPLHF. The CDR3 DNA follows: TGTGCCAGCAGCTTAGGTCGAGGTAATTCACCCCTCCACTTT.

The J gene is TRBJ2-3, the V gene TRBV10-3; 9 bases line up with TRBD2. Trimming removed 3 bases from V and 6 bases from J; junction bases left unmatched: 7. The germline CDR1 and CDR2 sequences are ENHRY and SYGVKD. The CDR3 sequence is 15 residues long. The CDR3 bases are TGTGCCATCAGTGATAGCGGGGGCCCGGCGGATACGCAGTATTTT. Amino acids: CAISDSGGPADTQYF.

The rearrangement uses TRBV28 and TRBJ2-7; 9 nucleotides line up with TRBD1. The CDR3 totals 15 residues. Germline V gene sequence: CDR1 MDHEN, CDR2 SYDVKM. After removal of 3 bases from V and 2 bases from J, the junction contained 5 bases not matched to a gene. For the CDR3, the DNA is TGTGCCAGCAGTTTTGTGACAGGGGGACCCTACGAGCAGTACTTC. The encoded protein is CASSFVTGGPYEQYF.

This sequence joins TRBV5-6 and TRBJ2-1, with unresolved D. The CDR3 length is 11 residues. The V end was cut by 3 bases, the J end by 6 bases, with 4 bases between. Germline CDR1 is SGHDT and CDR2 is YYEEEE. CDR3 residues: CASSSGNEQFF. The CDR3 nucleotides read TGTGCCAGCAGCTCGGGCAATGAGCAGTTCTTC.

The V gene is TRBV5-5, the J gene TRBJ2-2; no clear D. Germline loops: CDR1 SGHKS, CDR2 YYEKEE (reference sequence). There are 14 residues in the CDR3. V was clipped by 6 bases and J by 3 bases, with 12 bases between them. Written as DNA, the CDR3 is TGTGCCAGCACATCCAACAGTCACACCGGGGAGCTGTTTTTT. Amino acid sequence: CASTSNSHTGELFF.

This rearrangement joins TRBV6-5 to TRBJ2-7; D uncertain. V gave up 6 bases and J gave up 4 bases, with 16 bases separating them. Germline-derived CDR1 and CDR2 are MNHEY and SVGAGI. This CDR3 has 14 residues. CDR3 bases: TGTGCCAGCAGCCTCCTGGGCGGCTCTTACGAGCAGTACTTC. It yields the protein CASSLLGGSYEQYF.

This chain uses TRBV27 with TRBJ1-6; D remains unclear. The CDR3 runs 18 residues. The germline V and J ends were trimmed by 0 bases and 0 bases, with 12 bases remaining between them. Germline values: CDR1 MNHEY, CDR2 SMNVEV (reference sequence). The CDR3 nucleotides read TGTGCCAGCAGTTTATCGATCGGGGTGAACTCCTATAATTCACCCCTCCACTTT. Translating gives CASSLSIGVNSYNSPLHF.

V is TRBV5-8 and J is TRBJ1-1; TRBD1 aligns across 11 bases. V lost 4 bases to trimming and J lost 4 bases; unmatched junction nucleotides: 3. CDR3 length equals 14 residues. Germline V CDR1 and CDR2: SGHTS, YDEGEE. The CDR3 here is CASSQGTGGTEAFF. CDR3 in DNA: TGTGCCAGCAGCCAAGGGACAGGGGGCACTGAAGCTTTCTTT.

J is TRBJ2-7 and V is TRBV5-4, with 7 bases fitting TRBD2. J was trimmed by 2 bases and V by 2 bases; bases with no gene match: 1. This CDR3 contains 13 residues. The germline gives CDR1 SGHNT, CDR2 YYREEE (reference sequence). CDR3 sequence (DNA): TGTGCCAGCAGCTTAGCGGGGACCTACGAGCAGTACTTC. Translating gives CASSLAGTYEQYF.

The chain carries TRBV30 and TRBJ2-7, with 10 bases aligning to TRBD1. The germline V gene encodes CDR1 GTSNPN and CDR2 SVGIG (reference sequence). The CDR3 spans 18 residues. The V gene end was trimmed by 2 bases and the J gene end by 3 bases; junction bases not matched to a gene: 16. The CDR3 DNA follows: TGTGCCTGGAGTCCTACGGCCAGGTGGACAGGGGGAGGCTACGAGCAGTACTTC. Translating gives CAWSPTARWTGGGYEQYF. Complete variable domain (other parts from reference TRBV30 and TRBJ2-7): SQTIHQWPATLVQPVGSPLSLECTVEGTSNPNLYWYRQAAGRGLQLLFYSVGIGQISSEVPQNLSASRPQDRQFILSSKKLLLSDSGFYLCAWSPTARWTGGGYEQYFGPGTRLTVT.

This chain connects TRBV7-8 to TRBJ2-7; unclear D gene. The CDR3 is 14 amino acids. Per the germline V gene, CDR1 is SGHVS and CDR2 is FQNEAQ. Trimming took off 2 bases at V and 6 bases at J, with 14 bases between the two ends. CDR3 loop: CASSLNYPLREQYF. CDR3 nucleotide sequence: TGTGCCAGCAGCTTAAACTATCCCCTACGCGAGCAGTACTTC.

This sequence joins TRBV27 and TRBJ1-6; 9 bases fit TRBD1. The V segment lost 7 bases and the J segment 7 bases; nucleotides outside the gene matches: 8. The CDR3 is made up of 15 amino acids. Germline assignment: CDR1 MNHEY and CDR2 SMNVEV (reference sequence). Here the CDR3 reads CASNNRQGGNSPLHF. CDR3 DNA sequence: TGTGCCAGCAATAATCGACAGGGGGGAAATTCACCCCTCCACTTT.

The rearrangement links TRBV5-4 to TRBJ2-2; tentatively, D is TRBD2 (7 bases). V was trimmed by 4 bases and J by 6 bases, leaving 16 bases between them. The CDR3 runs 15 residues. Per the germline V gene, CDR1 is SGHNT and CDR2 is YYREEE (reference sequence). For the CDR3, the DNA is TGTGCCAGCAGCCTCAGTCGGGGGGCGGCCGGGGAGCTGTTTTTT. The encoded protein is CASSLSRGAAGELFF.

The chain recombines TRBV4-3 with TRBJ2-3, with TRBD2 matching over 11 bases. This CDR3 is 18 amino acids long. The V and J ends lost 0 bases and 5 bases, in that order; junction bases with no gene match: 10. The germline CDR1 and CDR2 sequences are LGHNA and YSLEER. CDR3 region: CASSQEIVSGGAVDTQYF. CDR3 DNA: TGCGCCAGCAGCCAAGAAATCGTTAGCGGGGGGGCCGTAGATACGCAGTATTTT.

This clone is a singleton in its sample. The chain couples TRBV30 to TRBJ2-2; D remains ambiguous. V gave up 0 bases and J gave up 7 bases, with 3 bases separating them. Per the germline V gene, CDR1 is GTSNPN and CDR2 is SVGIG (reference sequence). The CDR3 runs 11 residues. The CDR3 sequence: CAWSVNGELFF. The CDR3 DNA is TGTGCCTGGAGTGTAAACGGGGAGCTGTTTTTT.

The rearrangement uses TRBV11-2 and TRBJ2-7; 8 bases match TRBD1. The CDR3 is 14 amino acids. CDR1 SGHAT and CDR2 FQNNGV come from the germline V gene. The V gene end was trimmed by 1 base and the J gene end by 4 bases; junction bases not matched to a gene: 3. The CDR3 region is CASSLGQGWYEQYF. The CDR3 DNA sequence: TGTGCCAGCAGCTTAGGACAGGGGTGGTACGAGCAGTACTTC. Supplemented by reference TRBV11-2 and TRBJ2-7, the full variable domain reads EAGVAQSPRYKIIEKRQSVAFWCNPISGHATLYWYQQILGQGPKLLIQFQNNGVVDDSQLPKDRFSAERLKGVDSTLKIQPAKLEDSAVYLCASSLGQGWYEQYFGPGTRLTVT.

The chain uses TRBV4-3 and TRBJ2-7, with TRBD1 matching 7 bases. Germline V gives CDR1 LGHNA, CDR2 YSLEER. The trim removed 2 bases at V and 4 bases at J, leaving 11 bases unmatched. The CDR3 consists of 16 residues. The CDR3 region is CASSQSSDRALYEQYF. DNA of the CDR3: TGCGCCAGCAGCCAATCGAGTGACAGGGCCTTATACGAGCAGTACTTC.